This T cell receptor beta chain was profiled in a study of memory B cells and T cells in multiple sclerosis. Study results and caveats: Compartments had unequal clone-set sizes, affecting shared clonotype counts.

On this clone: Antigen: not known.

This CDR3 has 16 residues. Per germline, CDR1 SGHTA and CDR2 FQGTGA. V was pared by 2 bases and J by 4 bases, with 5 bases of the junction left unmatched. This table comes from immunoSEQ multiplex PCR, and its TCRdb copy is limited to in-frame clones, with some not included. Of around 30,000 clones listed, 86% are singletons. After stimulus-free culture, autoproliferating CFSE-dim and non-proliferating CFSE-high T cells were sequenced separately. Replicate wells were pooled after about seven days of stimulus-free culture of approximately 5x10^7 CFSE-labeled PBMCs. Without exogenous stimuli, approximately 0.46 uM CFSE-labeled PBMCs were cultured serum-free.

This clonotype originated in a human donor with multiple sclerosis. Sequencing input: PBMCs from blood kept in culture. The chain couples TRBV7-3 to TRBJ2-2, with 9 bases aligning to TRBD2. CDR3 region: CASSLPPSGVTGELFF. CDR3 sequence (DNA): TGTGCCAGCAGCTTACCCCCTAGCGGGGTCACCGGGGAGCTGTTTTTT.